This T cell receptor beta chain emerged from a study of read filtering for tumor transcriptome and immune sequencing. Germline V lookup: CDR1 ENHRY, CDR2 SYGVKD. The CDR3 contains 15 residues. V lost 3 bases, J lost 1 base, and 10 bases lay in between. This clonotype showed up just a few times. The library was built from about 400 ng RNA with molecular barcoded adaptors for alpha/delta and beta/gamma chains. TCRdb fed the reads into MiXCR, producing one record per CDR3 protein. Counted here are about 90,000 distinct CDR3 sequences, 9% to 15% occurring once; the ten biggest clones make up 15%. Source material: a population of CD138-negative cells sorted from bone marrow. The source of this sequence is a donor at least 40 years old with multiple myeloma. J is TRBJ1-5 and V is TRBV10-3, with D tentatively TRBD1 (6 bases). CDR3 nucleotide sequence: TGTGCCATCAGTGATAAGGGGGACAGCAATCAGCCCCAGCATTTT. This sequence encodes CAISDKGDSNQPQHF.